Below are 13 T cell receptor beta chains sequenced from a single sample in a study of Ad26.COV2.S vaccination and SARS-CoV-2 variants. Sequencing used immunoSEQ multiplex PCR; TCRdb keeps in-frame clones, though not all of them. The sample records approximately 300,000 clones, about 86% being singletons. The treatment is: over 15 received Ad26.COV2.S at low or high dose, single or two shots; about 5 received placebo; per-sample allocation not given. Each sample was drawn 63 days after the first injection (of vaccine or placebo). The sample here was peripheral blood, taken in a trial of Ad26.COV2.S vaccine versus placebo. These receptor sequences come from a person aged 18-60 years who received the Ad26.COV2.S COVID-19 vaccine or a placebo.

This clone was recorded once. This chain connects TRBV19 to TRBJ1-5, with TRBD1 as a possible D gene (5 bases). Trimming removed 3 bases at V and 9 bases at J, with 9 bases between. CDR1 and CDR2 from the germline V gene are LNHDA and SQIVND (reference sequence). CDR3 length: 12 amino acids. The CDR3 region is CASSMAQAPQHF. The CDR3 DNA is TGTGCCAGTAGTATGGCACAGGCGCCCCAGCATTTT. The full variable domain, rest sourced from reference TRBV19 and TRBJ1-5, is DGGITQSPKYLFRKEGQNVTLSCEQNLNHDAMYWYRQDPGQGLRLIYYSQIVNDFQKGDIAEGYSVSREKKESFPLTVTSAQKNPTAFYLCASSMAQAPQHFGDGTRLSIL.

DNA for the CDR3: TGTGCCTGGAGGAGACAGGGGGCAGAAACCTACGAGCAGTACTTC. Protein: CAWRRQGAETYEQYF. The genes are TRBV30 and TRBJ2-7, with 10 bases aligning to TRBD1. Germline V gene data show CDR1 as GTSNPN and CDR2 as SVGIG (reference sequence). The length of the CDR3 is 15 residues. Trimming cost V 3 bases and J 2 bases; bases outside gene matches: 7.

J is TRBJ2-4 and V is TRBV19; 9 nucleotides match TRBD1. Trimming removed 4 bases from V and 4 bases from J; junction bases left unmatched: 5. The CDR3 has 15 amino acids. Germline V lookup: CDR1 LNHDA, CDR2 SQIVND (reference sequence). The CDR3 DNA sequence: TGTGCCAGTAGTACTACCGGGACAGGGAAAAACATTCAGTACTTC. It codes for CASSTTGTGKNIQYF.

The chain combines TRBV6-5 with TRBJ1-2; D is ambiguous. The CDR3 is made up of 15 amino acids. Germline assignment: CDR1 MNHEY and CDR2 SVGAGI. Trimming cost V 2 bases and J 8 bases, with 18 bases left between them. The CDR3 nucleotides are TGTGCCAGCAGTTACCGGACCCCCGACGGGAAGGGCTACACCTTC. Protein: CASSYRTPDGKGYTF.

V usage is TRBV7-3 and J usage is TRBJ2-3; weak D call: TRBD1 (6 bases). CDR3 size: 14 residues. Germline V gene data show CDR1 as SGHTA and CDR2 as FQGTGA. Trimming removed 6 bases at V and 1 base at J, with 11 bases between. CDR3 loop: CASRRAGGTDTQYF. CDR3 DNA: TGTGCCAGCAGAAGGGCAGGGGGCACAGATACGCAGTATTTT.

CDR3 loop: CASSLLGGNTEAFF. CDR3 nucleotide sequence: TGTGCCAGCAGTTTATTGGGCGGGAACACTGAAGCTTTCTTT. The V call is TRBV27, the J call TRBJ1-1; D is uncertain. Trimming pared 1 base from V and 1 base from J, leaving 7 bases between. This CDR3 spans 14 amino acids. The V gene's germline CDR1 is MNHEY and CDR2 SMNVEV (reference sequence).

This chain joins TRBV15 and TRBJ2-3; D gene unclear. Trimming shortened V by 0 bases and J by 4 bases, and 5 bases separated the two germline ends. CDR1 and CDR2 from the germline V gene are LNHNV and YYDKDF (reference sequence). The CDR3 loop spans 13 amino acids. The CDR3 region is CATSRDLADTQYF. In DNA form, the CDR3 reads TGTGCCACCAGCAGAGATCTGGCAGATACGCAGTATTTT.

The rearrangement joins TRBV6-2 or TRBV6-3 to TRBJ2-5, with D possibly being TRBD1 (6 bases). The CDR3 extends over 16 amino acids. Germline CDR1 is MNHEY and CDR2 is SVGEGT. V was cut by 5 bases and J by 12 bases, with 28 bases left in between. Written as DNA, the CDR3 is TGTGCCAGCAGTAAATTGACCGAGCTCTATATTGGGGGCGAGTACTTC. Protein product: CASSKLTELYIGGEYF.

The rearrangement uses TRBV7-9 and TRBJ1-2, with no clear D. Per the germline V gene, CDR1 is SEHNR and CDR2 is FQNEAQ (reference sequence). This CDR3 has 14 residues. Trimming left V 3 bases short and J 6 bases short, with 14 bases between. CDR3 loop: CASSFSRADNGYTF. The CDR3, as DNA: TGTGCCAGCAGCTTCTCAAGGGCGGATAATGGCTACACCTTC.

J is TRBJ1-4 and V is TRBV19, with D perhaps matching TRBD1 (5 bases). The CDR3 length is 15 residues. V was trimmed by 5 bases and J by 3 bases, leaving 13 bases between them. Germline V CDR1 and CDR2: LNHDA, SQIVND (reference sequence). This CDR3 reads CASSQSGKANEKLFF. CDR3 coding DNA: TGTGCCAGTAGTCAATCAGGGAAGGCTAATGAAAAACTGTTTTTT.

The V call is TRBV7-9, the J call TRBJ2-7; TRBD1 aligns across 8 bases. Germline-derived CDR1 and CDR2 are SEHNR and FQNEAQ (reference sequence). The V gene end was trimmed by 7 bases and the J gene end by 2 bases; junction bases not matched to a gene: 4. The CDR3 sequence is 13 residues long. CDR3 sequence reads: CASTRQGTYEQYF. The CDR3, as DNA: TGTGCCAGCACAAGACAGGGGACCTACGAGCAGTACTTC.

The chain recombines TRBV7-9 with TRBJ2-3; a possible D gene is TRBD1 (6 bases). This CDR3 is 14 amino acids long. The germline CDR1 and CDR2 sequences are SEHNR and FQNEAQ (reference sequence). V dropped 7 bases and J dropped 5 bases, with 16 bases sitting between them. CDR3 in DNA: TGTGCCAGCACCCTTTCAGGGGCCATAGATACGCAGTATTTT. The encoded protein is CASTLSGAIDTQYF.

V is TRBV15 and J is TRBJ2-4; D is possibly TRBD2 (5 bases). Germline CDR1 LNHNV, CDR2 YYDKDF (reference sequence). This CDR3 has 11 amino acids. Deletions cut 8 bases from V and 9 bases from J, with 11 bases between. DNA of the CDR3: TGTGCCACCTTGTCCCGGGGCATTCAGTACTTC. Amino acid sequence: CATLSRGIQYF.